This T cell receptor beta chain was identified in a study of T cells in Graves' hyperthyroidism and ophthalmopathy. CDR3 length: 16 residues. With V trimmed by 4 bases and J by 5 bases, 7 bases remained unmatched. The investigators amplified TCR beta CDR3 regions from RNA transcripts. First-round RT-PCR of the TCR CDR3 relied on the HTBI primer set. A single record per CDR3 protein comes from TCRdb applying MiXCR to the multiplex PCR reads. Here the sample spans fewer than 300,000 distinct CDR3 sequences, around 25% being singletons. The sample holds many counts of this clonotype. The TCR originated in a middle-aged man with Graves' hyperthyroidism that later progressed to Graves' ophthalmopathy. V usage is TRBV12-3 or TRBV12-4 and J usage is TRBJ2-2; the match to TRBD2 covers 10 bases. Material: blood. The CDR3 DNA is TGTGCCAGCAGTTCCCCTCTAGCGGGAGAAACCGGGGAGCTGTTTTTT. It is translated as CASSSPLAGETGELFF.